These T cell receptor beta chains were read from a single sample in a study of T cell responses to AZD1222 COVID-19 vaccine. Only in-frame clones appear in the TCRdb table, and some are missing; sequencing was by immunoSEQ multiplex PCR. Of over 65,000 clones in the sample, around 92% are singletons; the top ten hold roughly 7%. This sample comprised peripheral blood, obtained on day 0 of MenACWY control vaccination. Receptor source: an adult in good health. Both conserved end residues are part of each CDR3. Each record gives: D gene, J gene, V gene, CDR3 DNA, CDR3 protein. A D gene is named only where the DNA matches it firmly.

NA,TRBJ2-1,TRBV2,TGTGCCAGCACGGGGCGGGGTATGGGCGGCAATGAGCAGTTCTTC,CASTGRGMGGNEQFF
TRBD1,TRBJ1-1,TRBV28,TGTGCCAGCAGAACCCCGGGACAGCCGAACACTGAAGCTTTCTTT,CASRTPGQPNTEAFF
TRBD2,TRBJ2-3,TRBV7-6,TGTGCCAGCAGCTTAGTGCCCGCTAGCGGGGGCACAGATACGCAGTATTTT,CASSLVPASGGTDTQYF
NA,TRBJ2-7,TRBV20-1,TGCAGTGCTAGTTTCTTCTCCTCCTACGAGCAGTACTTC,CSASFFSSYEQYF
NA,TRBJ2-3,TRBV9,TGTGCCAGCAGCCGCACTTACACAGATACGCAGTATTTT,CASSRTYTDTQYF
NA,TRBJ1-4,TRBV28,TGTGCCAGCAACGGCAAACAGAATGAAAAACTGTTTTTT,CASNGKQNEKLFF
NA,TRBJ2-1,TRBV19,TGTGCCAGTAGCGAACCGGGCGGTGAGCAGTTCTTC,CASSEPGGEQFF
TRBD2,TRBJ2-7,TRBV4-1,TGCGCCAGCAGCCAAGTGGGTAGCGGGAGTAGAGTGGACGAGCAGTACTTC,CASSQVGSGSRVDEQYF
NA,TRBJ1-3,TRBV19,TGTGCCAGTACCCCCCGGTCGGCCAGTCCAGGCTCTGGAAACACCATATATTTT,CASTPRSASPGSGNTIYF
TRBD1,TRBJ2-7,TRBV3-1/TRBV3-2,TGTGCCAGCAGCCAGGACAGGGGGCTACGTGGCGAGCAGTACTTC,CASSQDRGLRGEQYF
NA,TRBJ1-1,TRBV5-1,TGCGCCAGCAGCTTGGCCAGGGGTAACACTGAAGCTTTCTTT,CASSLARGNTEAFF
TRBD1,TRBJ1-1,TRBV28,TGTGCCAGTATGGGACAGGCGAACACTGAAGCTTTCTTT,CASMGQANTEAFF
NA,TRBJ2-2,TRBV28,TGTGCCAGCAGGGGGGGACAGTCCACCGGGGAGCTGTTTTTT,CASRGGQSTGELFF
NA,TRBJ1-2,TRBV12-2,TGTGCAAGTCGCCCCTGTCAGTTCCGGTCTGGGTATGGCTACACCTTC,CASRPCQFRSGYGYTF
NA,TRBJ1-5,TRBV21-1,TGTGCCAGCAGCAAAGGGGGCCGCAATCAGCCCCAGCATTTT,CASSKGGRNQPQHF
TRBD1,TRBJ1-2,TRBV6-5,TGTGCCAGCAGTACTCCGGGGACAGGGAGTAATGGCTACACCTTC,CASSTPGTGSNGYTF
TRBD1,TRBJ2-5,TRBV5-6,TGTGCCAGCAGCTGGGACAGGGGGGCAGAGACCCAGTACTTC,CASSWDRGAETQYF